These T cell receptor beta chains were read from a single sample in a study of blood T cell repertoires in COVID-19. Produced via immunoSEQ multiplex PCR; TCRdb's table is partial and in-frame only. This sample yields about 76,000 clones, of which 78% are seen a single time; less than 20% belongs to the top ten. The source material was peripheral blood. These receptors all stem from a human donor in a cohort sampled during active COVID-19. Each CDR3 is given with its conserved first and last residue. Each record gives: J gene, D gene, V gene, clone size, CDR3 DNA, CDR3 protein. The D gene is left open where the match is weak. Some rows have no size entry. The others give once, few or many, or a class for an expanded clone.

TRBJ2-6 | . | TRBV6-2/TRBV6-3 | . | TGTGCCAGCAGTTACCCGACCCTGGACAGAGCCCACTCTGGGGCCAACGTCCTGACTTTC | CASSYPTLDRAHSGANVLTF
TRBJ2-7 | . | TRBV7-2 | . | TGTGCCAGCAGCTTAGGGGCCGGGACAACCTACGAGCAGTACTTC | CASSLGAGTTYEQYF
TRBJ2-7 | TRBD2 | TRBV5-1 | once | TGCGCCAGCAGCGTCTCGACTAGCGGGGGGACCGCCGAGCAGTACTTC | CASSVSTSGGTAEQYF
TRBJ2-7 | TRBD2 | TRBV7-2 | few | TGTGCCAGCAGCTTAGGATGGCGGGAGTACGCCTACGAGCAGTACTTC | CASSLGWREYAYEQYF
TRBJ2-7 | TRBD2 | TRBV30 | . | TGTGCCTGGTGCCGTGGAGGCGGGAGTTTCGAGCAGTACTTC | CAWCRGGGSFEQYF
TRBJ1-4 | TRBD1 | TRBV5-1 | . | TGCGCCAGCAGCCGAGGCAGGGGGACAAATGAAAAACTGTTTTTT | CASSRGRGTNEKLFF
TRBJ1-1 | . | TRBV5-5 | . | TGTGCCAGCAGGGGCAGGGCAAACACTGAAGCTTTCTTT | CASRGRANTEAFF
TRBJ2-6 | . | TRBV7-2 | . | TGTGCCAGCAGCCCAATACTCTCTGGGGCCAACGTCCTGACTTTC | CASSPILSGANVLTF
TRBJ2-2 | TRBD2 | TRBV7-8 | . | TGTGCCAGCAGCTTTAGCGGGATCGCGGCCGGGGAGCTGTTTTTT | CASSFSGIAAGELFF
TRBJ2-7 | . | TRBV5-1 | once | TGCGCCAGCAGCTTGGTACGGACTTCCTACGAGCAGTACTTC | CASSLVRTSYEQYF
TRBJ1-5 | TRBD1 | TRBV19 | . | TGTGCCAGTAGTATAGAGACAGGGGAGAATCAGCCCCAGCATTTT | CASSIETGENQPQHF
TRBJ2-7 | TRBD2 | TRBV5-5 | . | TGTGCCAGCAGCTTGGATGGCGGGAGCTCCTACGAGCAGTACTTC | CASSLDGGSSYEQYF
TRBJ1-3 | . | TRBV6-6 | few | TGTGCCAGCGATTCAGGACAGTCTGGAAACACCATATATTTT | CASDSGQSGNTIYF
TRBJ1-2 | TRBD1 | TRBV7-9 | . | TGTGCCAGCAGCTTATCCGGGACAGGGGGAAGGTATGATGGCTACACCTTC | CASSLSGTGGRYDGYTF
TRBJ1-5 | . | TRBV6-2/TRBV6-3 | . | TGTGCCAGCAGTAACAGGCTGAATCAGCCCCAGCATTTT | CASSNRLNQPQHF
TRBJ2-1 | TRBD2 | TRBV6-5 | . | TGTGCCAGCAGTTCAGGGACTAGCGGGGACAATGAGCAGTTCTTC | CASSSGTSGDNEQFF
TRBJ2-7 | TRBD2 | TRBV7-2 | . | TGTGCCAGCAGCCTCGGGACTAGCGGGACCTACGAGCAGTACTTC | CASSLGTSGTYEQYF
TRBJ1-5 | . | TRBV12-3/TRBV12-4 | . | TGTGCCAGCAGTCAGGGAAGGGATCAGCCCCAGCATTTT | CASSQGRDQPQHF
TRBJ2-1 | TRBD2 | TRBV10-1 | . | TGCGCCAGCAGTGACCCTAGCGGGAGTCAAAACAATGAGCAGTTCTTC | CASSDPSGSQNNEQFF
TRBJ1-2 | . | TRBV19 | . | TGTGCCAGTACCCCCACGGTTGGCTACACCTTC | CASTPTVGYTF
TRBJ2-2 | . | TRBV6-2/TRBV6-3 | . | TGTGCCAGCAGTTACAGAGCGGCGAACACCGGGGAGCTGTTTTTT | CASSYRAANTGELFF
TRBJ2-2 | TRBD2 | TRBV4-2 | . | TGTGCCAGCAGCCAATCTAGCGGGATGAACACCGGGGAGCTGTTTTTT | CASSQSSGMNTGELFF